The T cell receptor (beta chain) under discussion was sequenced for a study of shared clonotypes between healthy human individuals. V lost 4 bases and J lost 4; bases outside the gene matches: 4. CDR1 is MNHNS and CDR2 is SASEGT in the germline V gene. This CDR3 has 14 residues. This table comes from immunoSEQ multiplex PCR, and its TCRdb copy is limited to in-frame clones, with some not included. The sample includes 1.4 million or so clones, about 98.5% of them seen just once. The CD4+ fraction was divided into a CD45RA+ naive subset and a CD45RA-negative memory subset. Sequencing used naive CD4+ T cells sorted from blood. The subset: CD45RA+ positively selected. The rearrangement links TRBV6-1 to TRBJ2-7; 10 bases line up with TRBD2. This TCR came from a young man in good health. DNA for the CDR3: TGTGCCAGCAGTGCACTAGCGGGAAGGTACGAGCAGTACTTC. It codes for CASSALAGRYEQYF.